This T cell receptor (beta chain) was sequenced in a study of blood T cell repertoires in COVID-19. Background on the study: Collection of acute and convalescent COVID-19 samples took place in the United States, Italy and Spain. T cells, B-cell-depleted T cells, or PBMCs supplied cDNA or gDNA.

Source study methods: Nucleated cell number was recorded as an estimate derived from reference gene primer amplification. Libraries were prepared by immunoSEQ multiplex PCR; TCRdb keeps only in-frame clonotypes and omits some of them. V and J calls and clone size are copied from that table; D and trimming were computed from the DNA. The repertoire has under 110,000 clones, about 89% of them found once; the top ten carry around a sixth. From germline, CDR1 is LNHDA and CDR2 SQIVND (reference sequence). Trimming removed 3 bases from V and 6 bases from J, with 18 bases in between. The CDR3 is 16 amino acids.

This TCR came from a man aged 50-59 years with acute or convalescent COVID-19. The chain links TRBV19 to TRBJ1-5, with a possible D match to TRBD1 (5 bases). Source material: peripheral blood. CDR3 residues: CASSIHPRGKSQPQHF. CDR3 DNA sequence: TGTGCCAGTAGTATTCACCCCCGGGGGAAGAGTCAGCCCCAGCATTTT.